A selection of T cell receptor beta chains follows, all from one sample in a study of PD-L1 blockade in urothelial cancer. Generated by immunoSEQ multiplex PCR, the TCRdb table keeps only in-frame clones and is missing some. The sample includes tens of thousands of clones, around 88% of them seen just once. The specimen was PBMCs, collected around atezolizumab (anti-PD-L1) treatment. The receptors shown here come from a man between 60 and 75 years old with urothelial cancer. Each CDR3 is given with its conserved first and last residue. D genes are given only for firm matches. Expanded clones get a size class; other rows say once, few or many, or leave the size out.

clone_size,j_call,v_call,d_call,cdr3_aa,cdr3_nt
NA,TRBJ2-3,TRBV6-5,NA,CASSYRVQTDTQYF,TGTGCCAGCAGCTACCGGGTCCAAACAGATACGCAGTATTTT
NA,TRBJ1-1,TRBV9,NA,CASSLTTQPNTEAFF,TGTGCCAGCAGCCTCACGACACAGCCGAACACTGAAGCTTTCTTT
NA,TRBJ1-6,TRBV18,NA,CASSPPGRNRGVDSPLHF,TGTGCCAGCTCACCACCCGGACGGAACCGGGGGGTGGATTCACCCCTCCACTTT
NA,TRBJ2-5,TRBV18,TRBD1,CASSPTGAQETQYF,TGTGCCAGCTCACCTACAGGGGCCCAAGAGACCCAGTACTTC
NA,TRBJ1-5,TRBV7-9,NA,CASSQDREKNQPQHF,TGTGCCAGCAGCCAAGACCGGGAGAAAAATCAGCCCCAGCATTTT
NA,TRBJ2-5,TRBV6-5,NA,CASSYSGETQYF,TGTGCCAGCAGTTACTCCGGAGAGACCCAGTACTTC
NA,TRBJ1-5,TRBV6-6,NA,CASSYSLQYSNQPQHF,TGTGCCAGCAGTTACTCGCTTCAGTATAGCAATCAGCCCCAGCATTTT
NA,TRBJ2-7,TRBV18,TRBD2,CASSSRGASGAQEQYF,TGTGCCAGCTCGTCCCGGGGGGCTAGCGGGGCGCAAGAGCAGTACTTC
NA,TRBJ2-7,TRBV11-3,TRBD1,CASSARTGNSYEQYF,TGTGCCAGCAGCGCACGGACAGGGAACTCCTACGAGCAGTACTTC
NA,TRBJ2-7,TRBV7-9,NA,CASSLTAGDREQYF,TGTGCCAGCAGCTTAACGGCAGGGGATCGCGAGCAGTACTTC
NA,TRBJ2-2,TRBV5-4,NA,CASSFPDRGTGELFF,TGTGCCAGCAGCTTTCCCGACAGAGGCACCGGGGAGCTGTTTTTT
NA,TRBJ2-7,TRBV6-5,NA,CASSLSGTGLFEQYF,TGTGCCAGCAGTCTATCCGGGACTGGCCTGTTCGAGCAGTACTTC
once,TRBJ2-1,TRBV28,TRBD1,CASSPDRGPSYNEQFF,TGTGCCAGCAGCCCGGACAGGGGGCCAAGTTACAATGAGCAGTTCTTC
NA,TRBJ1-2,TRBV5-1,NA,CASSLEAGTKANYGYTF,TGCGCCAGCAGCTTGGAGGCAGGGACAAAAGCTAACTATGGCTACACCTTC
NA,TRBJ2-1,TRBV23-1,NA,CASSQSRRKEQFF,TGCGCCAGCAGTCAATCGAGGCGGAAAGAGCAGTTCTTC
NA,TRBJ1-6,TRBV6-5,NA,CASRPAGQYNSPLHF,TGTGCCAGCAGACCGGCTGGACAGTATAATTCACCCCTCCACTTT
few,TRBJ1-4,TRBV9,TRBD1,CASSPRGRNEKLFF,TGTGCCAGCAGTCCCAGGGGGCGGAATGAAAAACTGTTTTTT
once,TRBJ2-7,TRBV18,TRBD1,CASSYTLGQGGEQYF,TGTGCCAGCTCATACACTCTCGGACAGGGCGGCGAGCAGTACTTC
NA,TRBJ2-5,TRBV5-6,TRBD1,CASSLDRGLGTQYF,TGTGCCAGCAGCTTGGACAGGGGGCTAGGGACCCAGTACTTC
NA,TRBJ1-4,TRBV15,NA,CATSRDGREKLFF,TGTGCCACCAGCAGAGATGGGCGCGAAAAACTGTTTTTT
NA,TRBJ1-6,TRBV7-3,NA,CASSFTGTPYSPLHF,TGTGCCAGCAGCTTTACCGGGACACCATATTCACCCCTCCACTTT
NA,TRBJ2-2,TRBV2,NA,CASSGAGELFF,TGTGCCAGCAGTGGGGCAGGGGAGCTGTTTTTT
NA,TRBJ1-6,TRBV5-6,NA,CASSLIGRGSYNSPLHF,TGTGCCAGCAGCTTGATCGGTAGGGGCTCCTATAATTCACCCCTCCACTTT